These T cell receptor beta chains were read from a single sample in a study of CD8 T cells in ankylosing spondylitis. From the 5' RACE reads, TCRdb called clonotypes with MiXCR, one entry per CDR3 protein. The profile shows hundreds of thousands of distinct CDR3 sequences, roughly 13% of them singletons. Sequenced input: blood, either unsorted or a sorted T cell fraction (not recorded which). The receptors shown here come from a male donor with ankylosing spondylitis. CDR3s include the opening cysteine and the closing phenylalanine or tryptophan. The D gene is left open where the match is weak. Clone sizes are given selectively: once, few, many, or a class where the clone is expanded.

TRBJ1-3,TRBD1,TRBV18,NA,CASSRYRDSNAGNTIYF,TGTGCCAGCTCAAGATACCGGGACAGCAACGCTGGAAACACCATATATTTT
TRBJ1-2,NA,TRBV5-1,few,CASSFQGADGYTF,TGCGCCAGCAGCTTCCAGGGAGCAGATGGCTACACCTTC
TRBJ2-1,TRBD2,TRBV24-1,many,CATSALRAGEYNEQFF,TGTGCCACCAGTGCGCTCAGAGCGGGGGAATACAATGAGCAGTTCTTC
TRBJ2-5,NA,TRBV29-1,NA,CSATVGQTTF,TGCAGCGCCACCGTGGGTCAAACGACGTTC
TRBJ1-1,NA,TRBV20-1,few,CSARVDSAEAFF,TGCAGTGCTAGAGTCGACAGCGCTGAAGCTTTCTTT
TRBJ2-3,NA,TRBV9,NA,CASSGRRGAVVADTQYF,TGTGCCAGCAGCGGGAGGCGTGGTGCGGTGGTAGCAGATACGCAGTATTTT
TRBJ1-1,TRBD1,TRBV18,few,CASSRDSLLDEAFF,TGTGCCAGCTCACGGGACAGTCTACTAGATGAAGCTTTCTTT
TRBJ2-7,NA,TRBV7-9,NA,CASSHASYYEQYF,TGTGCCAGCAGCCATGCTTCCTACTACGAGCAGTACTTC
TRBJ2-1,NA,TRBV11-2,many,CASSLGPGEGNEQFF,TGTGCCAGCAGCTTAGGACCGGGAGAGGGCAATGAGCAGTTCTTC
TRBJ2-1,NA,TRBV30,few,CAWSTNQGNEQFF,TGTGCCTGGAGCACAAATCAGGGTAATGAGCAGTTCTTC
TRBJ1-2,TRBD1,TRBV6-6,NA,CASSYPGGYGYTF,TGTGCCAGCAGTTATCCAGGGGGTTATGGCTACACCTTC
TRBJ2-7,NA,TRBV6-1,few,CASSQTYSYEQYF,TGTGCCAGCAGTCAGACTTACTCCTACGAGCAGTACTTC
TRBJ1-4,TRBD1,TRBV5-1,NA,CASSQTGQEGKLFF,TGCGCCAGCAGCCAGACGGGACAGGAAGGAAAACTGTTTTTT
TRBJ2-3,TRBD1,TRBV27,NA,CASSLGDSRSTDTQYF,TGTGCCAGCAGTTTAGGGGACAGCCGCAGCACAGATACGCAGTATTTT
TRBJ1-1,TRBD1,TRBV24-1,many,CATSGQGKTEAFF,TGTGCCACCAGTGGACAGGGCAAGACTGAAGCTTTCTTT
TRBJ1-4,NA,TRBV29-1,NA,CSVSAGIGEKLFF,TGCAGCGTTTCGGCAGGGATAGGGGAAAAACTGTTTTTT
TRBJ1-6,NA,TRBV5-1,NA,CASSFLQSSYNSPLHF,TGCGCCAGCAGCTTCCTACAGAGCTCCTATAATTCACCCCTCCACTTT
TRBJ1-3,NA,TRBV2,NA,CASSSYSFSGNTIYF,TGTGCCAGCAGTAGTTACAGCTTCTCTGGAAACACCATATATTTT
TRBJ2-7,NA,TRBV5-1,few,CASSSTESYEQYF,TGCGCCAGCAGCTCCACGGAATCCTACGAGCAGTACTTC
TRBJ2-2,NA,TRBV12-3/TRBV12-4,many,CASSQFATITGELFF,TGTGCCAGCAGTCAATTTGCGACAATCACCGGGGAGCTGTTTTTT
TRBJ2-2,TRBD2,TRBV12-3/TRBV12-4,few,CASSPAGGRTGELFF,TGTGCCAGCAGCCCAGCGGGAGGTAGGACCGGGGAGCTGTTTTTT
TRBJ2-7,NA,TRBV6-5,NA,CASSYSQDLYLYEQYF,TGTGCCAGCAGTTACTCCCAAGACCTTTACCTGTACGAGCAGTACTTC
TRBJ2-1,NA,TRBV9,few,CASSVGLADSTNEQFF,TGTGCCAGCAGCGTAGGTTTAGCGGACAGCACCAATGAGCAGTTCTTC
TRBJ1-2,NA,TRBV5-1,NA,CASSSGTDYGYTF,TGCGCCAGCAGCTCCGGGACCGATTATGGCTACACCTTC
TRBJ2-1,TRBD1,TRBV29-1,few,CSVEKTGQGHNEQFF,TGCAGCGTTGAAAAGACGGGACAGGGACACAATGAGCAGTTCTTC
TRBJ2-3,NA,TRBV5-1,few,CASSFLEFTDTQYF,TGCGCCAGCAGCTTTCTGGAATTCACAGATACGCAGTATTTT
TRBJ2-5,NA,TRBV5-6,NA,CASSETSQETQYF,TGTGCCAGCAGCGAGACTTCGCAGGAGACCCAGTACTTC
TRBJ1-2,NA,TRBV6-1,few,CASSESGFYGYTF,TGTGCCAGCAGTGAATCGGGATTCTATGGCTACACCTTC
TRBJ2-7,TRBD2,TRBV20-1,NA,CSARSGRGDYEQYF,TGCAGTGCCCGGAGCGGGAGGGGGGACTACGAGCAGTACTTC
TRBJ1-1,TRBD1,TRBV27,few,CASSPWDRDDTEAFF,TGTGCCAGCAGTCCCTGGGACAGGGATGACACTGAAGCTTTCTTT
TRBJ1-1,NA,TRBV5-4,NA,CASSLGVSLNTEAFF,TGTGCCAGCAGCTTGGGGGTTAGTTTGAACACTGAAGCTTTCTTT
TRBJ2-1,TRBD2,TRBV7-7,NA,CASSSLLLAGGPNEQFF,TGTGCCAGCAGCTCCTTACTGCTAGCGGGAGGGCCGAATGAGCAGTTCTTC
TRBJ2-3,NA,TRBV10-3,NA,CAISAETDTQYF,TGTGCCATCAGTGCGGAGACAGATACGCAGTATTTT
TRBJ2-3,TRBD2,TRBV29-1,many,CSVDSPAGEGDTQYF,TGCAGCGTTGATAGTCCAGCGGGAGAGGGGGATACGCAGTATTTT
TRBJ2-3,NA,TRBV6-6,NA,CATLKTFLGTQYF,TGTGCCACCTTGAAGACTTTCCTCGGGACGCAGTATTTT
TRBJ2-1,NA,TRBV4-2,few,CASSRERPSYNEQFF,TGTGCCAGCAGCCGGGAGCGACCCTCCTACAATGAGCAGTTCTTC
TRBJ2-5,NA,TRBV12-3/TRBV12-4,many,CATGLGGGPQETQYF,TGTGCCACTGGGCTTGGGGGCGGGCCCCAAGAGACCCAGTACTTC
TRBJ1-1,TRBD1,TRBV6-2/TRBV6-3,NA,CASRPGTALPEAFF,TGTGCCAGCAGACCCGGGACAGCACTTCCTGAAGCTTTCTTT
TRBJ2-1,TRBD2,TRBV11-3,few,CASSSQRGSYNEQFF,TGTGCCAGCAGCTCCCAGCGGGGATCCTACAATGAGCAGTTCTTC
TRBJ2-7,TRBD1,TRBV5-1,many,CASSPGTAPYEQYF,TGCGCCAGCAGCCCCGGGACAGCCCCCTACGAGCAGTACTTC
TRBJ2-1,NA,TRBV20-1,many,CSATRGEQFF,TGCAGTGCTACTAGAGGTGAGCAGTTCTTC
TRBJ2-1,NA,TRBV7-7,many,CASSLVRGYEQFF,TGTGCCAGCAGCTTAGTAAGGGGCTATGAGCAGTTCTTC
TRBJ2-1,NA,TRBV7-2,NA,CASSLGRGTGRNEQFF,TGTGCCAGCAGCTTGGGCCGGGGTACAGGTCGCAATGAGCAGTTCTTC
TRBJ2-1,NA,TRBV3-1,few,CASSRNFRGHNEQFF,TGTGCCAGCAGCCGCAACTTCCGGGGGCACAATGAGCAGTTCTTC
TRBJ2-7,NA,TRBV5-1,NA,CASSLEASGSSYEQYF,TGCGCCAGCAGCTTGGAAGCCAGCGGCAGCTCCTACGAGCAGTACTTC